A selection of T cell receptor beta chains follows, all from one sample in a study of PD-1 blockade in classical Hodgkin lymphoma. Method: immunoSEQ multiplex PCR; TCRdb's copy keeps in-frame clones and lacks some. The sample lists tens of thousands of clones, about 71% seen once, with roughly 4% in the top ten. Sequences were derived from peripheral blood mononuclear cells (PBMCs), sampled before the second cycle of nivolumab. The receptor source for this set is a human donor with classical Hodgkin lymphoma. The CDR3 runs from the conserved cysteine through the conserved F or W. The D gene is left open where the match is weak. Clone size is given for some rows only: seen once, a few or many times, or a class if the clone is expanded.

V	D	size	J	CDR3	DNA
TRBV11-2	NA	NA	TRBJ1-1	CASSFGARNTEAFF	TGTGCCAGCAGCTTTGGAGCAAGGAACACTGAAGCTTTCTTT
TRBV5-1	NA	NA	TRBJ2-2	CASSTPTGELFF	TGCGCCAGCAGTACGCCTACCGGGGAGCTGTTTTTT
TRBV6-1	NA	NA	TRBJ2-1	CASSDWGYNEQFF	TGTGCCAGCAGTGATTGGGGATACAATGAGCAGTTCTTC
TRBV5-4	NA	NA	TRBJ2-1	CASSLGGTNEQFF	TGTGCCAGCAGCTTGGGGGGGACCAATGAGCAGTTCTTC
TRBV7-8	NA	NA	TRBJ2-7	CASSILGISYEQYF	TGTGCCAGCAGCATCCTAGGGATTTCGTACGAGCAGTACTTC
TRBV6-1	NA	few	TRBJ2-1	CASSERGDLSYNEQFF	TGTGCCAGCAGTGAAAGGGGGGACCTCTCCTACAATGAGCAGTTCTTC
TRBV19	NA	once	TRBJ1-5	CASSTTGSNQPQHF	TGTGCCAGTAGTACCACGGGTAGCAATCAGCCCCAGCATTTT
TRBV7-2	NA	NA	TRBJ1-3	CASSPRAADSGNTIYF	TGTGCCAGCAGCCCCCGGGCGGCAGACTCTGGAAACACCATATATTTT
TRBV9	NA	medium-sized	TRBJ2-7	CASSDGLSYEQYF	TGTGCCAGCAGCGACGGCCTCTCCTACGAGCAGTACTTC
TRBV7-9	NA	NA	TRBJ2-2	CASSLVETGELFF	TGTGCCAGCAGCTTAGTCGAGACCGGGGAGCTGTTTTTT
TRBV7-8	NA	NA	TRBJ2-3	CASSSWGQGIDTQYF	TGTGCCAGCAGCTCGTGGGGGCAGGGGATAGATACGCAGTATTTT
TRBV11-3	NA	NA	TRBJ2-3	CASSLEGRTDTQYF	TGTGCCAGCAGCTTAGAAGGCCGCACAGATACGCAGTATTTT
TRBV7-9	TRBD1	NA	TRBJ2-5	CASTLKGQGAGETQYF	TGTGCCAGCACGCTCAAGGGACAGGGGGCTGGAGAGACCCAGTACTTC
TRBV7-9	NA	NA	TRBJ1-1	CASGLSRDTEAFF	TGTGCCAGCGGGTTAAGCCGGGACACTGAAGCTTTCTTT
TRBV5-1	TRBD2	NA	TRBJ2-3	CASSLRLLAGVRDTQYF	TGCGCCAGCAGCTTGAGGCTACTAGCGGGAGTCAGAGATACGCAGTATTTT
TRBV6-1	NA	NA	TRBJ1-6	CASSGGTENSPLHF	TGTGCCAGCAGTGGCGGGACCGAGAATTCACCCCTCCACTTT
TRBV25-1	TRBD2	NA	TRBJ2-1	CASSEIEREGNNEQFF	TGTGCCAGCAGTGAAATTGAGCGGGAGGGAAACAATGAGCAGTTCTTC
TRBV29-1	NA	NA	TRBJ2-2	CSVVLDRTGELFF	TGCAGCGTTGTGTTAGACAGAACCGGGGAGCTGTTTTTT
TRBV5-1	TRBD2	NA	TRBJ2-5	CASSSGASGVGETQYF	TGCGCCAGCAGCTCGGGGGCTAGCGGGGTAGGGGAGACCCAGTACTTC
TRBV7-2	NA	NA	TRBJ1-2	CASSLAAGPNPRGVYGYTF	TGTGCCAGCAGCTTAGCGGCGGGGCCAAACCCCCGGGGCGTCTATGGCTACACCTTC
TRBV7-2	NA	few	TRBJ2-7	CASSLRYQSSYEQYF	TGTGCCAGCAGCTTACGGTATCAGAGCTCCTACGAGCAGTACTTC
TRBV19	TRBD1	NA	TRBJ2-7	CASGPTGVEQYF	TGTGCCAGTGGCCCGACAGGGGTCGAGCAGTACTTC
TRBV5-1	NA	NA	TRBJ2-1	CASSRGNQYNEQFF	TGCGCCAGCAGCAGGGGCAATCAATACAATGAGCAGTTCTTC
TRBV19	TRBD1	NA	TRBJ1-5	CASSKTGYNQPQHF	TGTGCCAGTAGTAAGACAGGGTACAATCAGCCCCAGCATTTT
TRBV6-1	NA	few	TRBJ2-2	CASTQLSYTGELFF	TGTGCCAGCACCCAGCTCTCATACACCGGGGAGCTGTTTTTT
TRBV5-1	TRBD1	NA	TRBJ2-2	CASSPRGDRANTGELFF	TGCGCCAGCAGCCCAAGAGGGGACAGGGCGAACACCGGGGAGCTGTTTTTT
TRBV7-2	TRBD2	NA	TRBJ2-3	CASSPTRDYLNTQYF	TGTGCCAGCAGTCCCACCCGGGACTACCTAAATACGCAGTATTTT
TRBV5-1	NA	NA	TRBJ2-7	CASSLLGDGSYEQYF	TGCGCCAGCAGCTTGTTGGGGGACGGCTCCTACGAGCAGTACTTC
TRBV10-3	NA	NA	TRBJ1-1	CAITPWGASGMHTEAFF	TGTGCCATCACTCCATGGGGGGCATCGGGAATGCACACTGAAGCTTTCTTT
TRBV19	TRBD2	NA	TRBJ2-4	CASSPGLAGSVDIQYF	TGTGCCAGTAGTCCCGGACTAGCGGGATCTGTAGACATTCAGTACTTC
TRBV9	NA	NA	TRBJ1-2	CASSGPSLGYTF	TGTGCCAGCAGCGGGCCAAGCCTCGGCTACACCTTC
TRBV29-1	NA	NA	TRBJ1-4	CSVEREGKLFF	TGCAGCGTTGAAAGGGAGGGGAAACTGTTTTTT
TRBV7-8	NA	few	TRBJ1-1	CASSRGSGGFTEAFF	TGTGCCAGCAGCAGAGGGAGCGGGGGCTTTACTGAAGCTTTCTTT
TRBV6-1	NA	NA	TRBJ2-7	CASSDFPGVYEQYF	TGTGCCAGCAGTGATTTTCCGGGGGTCTACGAGCAGTACTTC
TRBV19	NA	NA	TRBJ1-3	CSPGCSGNTIYF	TGCTCTCCAGGATGCTCTGGAAACACCATATATTTT